This T cell receptor beta chain was retrieved from a study of type 1 and type 2 diabetes patients. Overall study: Participants included type 1 and type 2 diabetes patients plus nondiabetic controls.

With respect to this clonotype: The antigen is not known.

The study, taken as a whole, reports: Age and gender were not matched between study groups, possibly biasing interpretation.

PCR was run on genomic DNA. Multiplex PCR with 30 forward and 13 reverse primers amplified the TCR beta CDR3. TCRdb reanalysed the multiplex PCR reads using MiXCR and keeps one entry per CDR3 protein. Among about 270,000 distinct CDR3 sequences listed, approximately 45% were seen once. The sample taken for sequencing was peripheral blood mononuclear cells (PBMCs). The sequence derives from a man younger than 35 with type 2 diabetes.

In nucleotides, the CDR3 is TGCGCCAGCAGAGGAAGTGAGAATGAGCAGTTCTTC. It encodes CASRGSENEQFF. V is TRBV5-1 and J is TRBJ2-5; D is unclear. Matching the DNA end better, TRBJ2-1 makes the J call doubtful. Germline-derived CDR1 and CDR2 are SGHRS and YFSETQ. This CDR3 is 12 amino acids long.